This T cell receptor (beta chain) was recovered during a study of lymphopenia after photon versus proton radiotherapy. Clones were read by immunoSEQ multiplex PCR, and TCRdb kept only the in-frame ones, dropping some. The sample contains about 40,000 clones, approximately 83% of which appear only once. V lost 0 bases to trimming and J lost 10 bases, with 6 bases between them. The CDR3 length is 10 residues. The germline CDR1 and CDR2 sequences are DFQATT and SNEGSKA (reference sequence). This clonotype was sampled from a woman in her seventies with pancreatic cancer. The V and J genes are TRBV20-1 and TRBJ1-1; D not certain. The sample was peripheral blood, taken from a patient treated with proton-based radiotherapy. The DNA of the CDR3 is TGCAGTGCTAGAGAAGGAGGAGCTTTCTTT. Encoded protein: CSAREGGAFF.